This TCR beta chain emerged from a study of blood T cell repertoires in COVID-19. Study summary: Sites across the United States, Italy and Spain contributed samples from acute and convalescent COVID-19. T cells, B-cell-depleted T cells, or PBMCs provided the cDNA or gDNA that served as material.

Adults between roughly 18 and 100 years of age took part from 24 US areas. Participants' own reports of clinical history determined their cohort assignment. With V trimmed by 3 bases and J by 6 bases, 3 bases remained unmatched. The CDR3 is 14 amino acids. The germline CDR1 and CDR2 sequences are SNHLY and FYNNEI. Profiled with immunoSEQ multiplex PCR; TCRdb holds only in-frame clones, not every one. The sample yields 200,000 to 250,000 clones, about 90% seen once. The sequence came from a man over 45 who had been exposed to COVID-19. Input material: PBMCs or T cells enriched from blood (not recorded which). The genes are TRBV2 and TRBJ2-3; 10 bases agree with TRBD2. The CDR3 spells CASSELAGADTQYF. The CDR3 nucleotides are TGTGCCAGCAGTGAGCTAGCGGGAGCGGATACGCAGTATTTT.